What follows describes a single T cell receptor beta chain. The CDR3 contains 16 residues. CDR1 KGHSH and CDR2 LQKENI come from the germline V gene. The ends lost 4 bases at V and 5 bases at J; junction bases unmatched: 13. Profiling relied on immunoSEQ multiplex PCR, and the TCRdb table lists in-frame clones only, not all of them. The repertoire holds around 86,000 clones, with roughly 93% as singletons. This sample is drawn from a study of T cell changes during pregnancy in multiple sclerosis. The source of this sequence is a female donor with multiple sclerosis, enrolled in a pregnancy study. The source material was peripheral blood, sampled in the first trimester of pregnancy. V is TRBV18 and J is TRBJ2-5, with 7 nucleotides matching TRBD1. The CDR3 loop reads CASSRRQGRTGETQYF. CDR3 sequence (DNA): TGTGCCAGCTCACGGCGACAGGGCCGGACTGGTGAGACCCAGTACTTC.